This TCR beta chain is from a study of CD8+ T cells in alopecia areata. Study in general: Donors of skin were C3H/HeJ mice aged roughly 6-13 months with spontaneous alopecia, and recipients were 7-10-week-old female C3H/HeJ mice. Findings and limits, study-wide: In lesional scalp, particularly from alopecia totalis/universalis, clonality was higher than in normal scalp. The study found TCR sharing across patients less clear than in mice, possibly for HLA reasons.

Separation of pooled cutaneous lymph node cells was by sorting with CD4, CD8alpha, NKG2D, NKG2ACE and other markers. Once RNA had been extracted, it was reverse transcribed into cDNA to act as the sequencing template. Here immunoSEQ multiplex PCR was the method, and the copy in TCRdb shows in-frame clones only, minus some. The sample has 290,000 or so clones, none seen only once; the top ten hold approximately 1.2%. In regard to this clone: The antigen is undetermined. Gene names are the mouse ones. The read ends 4 residues shy of where the CDR3 ends; the end is completed using the germline J gene.

Germline CDR1 NSQYPW, CDR2 LRSPGD (reference sequence). V lost 6 bases to trimming and J lost 3 bases; unmatched junction nucleotides: 5. The CDR3 has 14 residues. This sequence was found in a C3H/HeJ mouse with alopecia areata. The strain bears MHC haplotype H2-k. This chain connects TRBV1 to TRBJ2-1; TRBD2 aligns across 7 bases. The specimen sequenced was CD4+ T cells sorted from a lymph node. CDR3 sequence: CTCSSGGPYAEQFF. The part of the CDR3 DNA that was read is TGCACCTGCAGCTCTGGGGGACCCTATGCT.